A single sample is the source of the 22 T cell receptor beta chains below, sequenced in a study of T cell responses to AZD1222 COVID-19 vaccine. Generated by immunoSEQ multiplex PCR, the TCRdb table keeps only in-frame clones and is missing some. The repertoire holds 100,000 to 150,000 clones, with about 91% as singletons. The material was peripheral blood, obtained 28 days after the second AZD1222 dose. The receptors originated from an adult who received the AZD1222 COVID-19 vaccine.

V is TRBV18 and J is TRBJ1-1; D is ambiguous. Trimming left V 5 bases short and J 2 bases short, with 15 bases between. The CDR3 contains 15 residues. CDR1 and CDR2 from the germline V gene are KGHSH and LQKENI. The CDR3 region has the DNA TGTGCCAGCTCATCCGGGCTGGGGTTTAACACTGAAGCTTTCTTT. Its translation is CASSSGLGFNTEAFF. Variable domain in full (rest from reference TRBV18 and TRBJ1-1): NAGVMQNPRHLVRRRGQEARLRCSPMKGHSHVYWYRQLPEEGLKFMVYLQKENIIDESGMPKERFSAEFPKEGPSILRIQQVVRGDSAAYFCASSSGLGFNTEAFFGQGTRLTVV.

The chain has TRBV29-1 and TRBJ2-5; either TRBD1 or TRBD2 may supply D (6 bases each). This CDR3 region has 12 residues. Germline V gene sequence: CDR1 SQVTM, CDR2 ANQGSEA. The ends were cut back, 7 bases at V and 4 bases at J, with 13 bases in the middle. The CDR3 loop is CSGGGPLETQYF. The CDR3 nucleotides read TGCAGCGGAGGGGGGCCTTTAGAGACCCAGTACTTC.

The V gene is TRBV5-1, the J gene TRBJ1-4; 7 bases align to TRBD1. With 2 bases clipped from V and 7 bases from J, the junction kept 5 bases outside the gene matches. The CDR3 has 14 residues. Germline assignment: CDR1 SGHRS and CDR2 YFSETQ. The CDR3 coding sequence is TGCGCCAGCAGCTTAACAGGGGCCGGTGAAAAACTGTTTTTT. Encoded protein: CASSLTGAGEKLFF.

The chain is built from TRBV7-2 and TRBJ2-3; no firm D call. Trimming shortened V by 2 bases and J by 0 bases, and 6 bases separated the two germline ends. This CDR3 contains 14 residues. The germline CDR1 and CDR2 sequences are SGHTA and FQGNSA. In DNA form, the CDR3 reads TGTGCCAGCAGCTTACAGGCTAGCACAGATACGCAGTATTTT. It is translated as CASSLQASTDTQYF.

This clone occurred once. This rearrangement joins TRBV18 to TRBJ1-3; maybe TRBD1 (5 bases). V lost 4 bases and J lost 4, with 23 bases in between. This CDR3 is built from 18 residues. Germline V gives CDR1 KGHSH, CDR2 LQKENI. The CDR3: CASSRGITGLGTGNTIYF. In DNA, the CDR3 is TGTGCCAGCTCACGAGGAATAACAGGCCTGGGGACGGGAAACACCATATATTTT.

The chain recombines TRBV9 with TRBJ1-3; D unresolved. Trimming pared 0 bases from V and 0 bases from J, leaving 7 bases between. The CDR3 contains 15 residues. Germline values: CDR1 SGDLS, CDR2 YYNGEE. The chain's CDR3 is CASSVGGVSGNTIYF. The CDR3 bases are TGTGCCAGCAGCGTAGGGGGTGTCTCTGGAAACACCATATATTTT.

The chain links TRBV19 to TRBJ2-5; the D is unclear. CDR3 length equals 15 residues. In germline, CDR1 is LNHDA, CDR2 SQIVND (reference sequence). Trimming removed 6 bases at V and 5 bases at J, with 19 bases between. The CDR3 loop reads CASSPNLSPGETQYF. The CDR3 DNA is TGTGCCAGTAGCCCCAACCTCTCGCCCGGGGAGACCCAGTACTTC.

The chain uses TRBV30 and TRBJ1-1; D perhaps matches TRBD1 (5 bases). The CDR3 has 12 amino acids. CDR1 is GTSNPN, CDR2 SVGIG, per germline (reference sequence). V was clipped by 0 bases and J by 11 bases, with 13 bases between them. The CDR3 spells CAWSVLEGFAFF. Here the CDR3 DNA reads TGTGCCTGGAGTGTTTTAGAGGGGTTCGCTTTCTTT.

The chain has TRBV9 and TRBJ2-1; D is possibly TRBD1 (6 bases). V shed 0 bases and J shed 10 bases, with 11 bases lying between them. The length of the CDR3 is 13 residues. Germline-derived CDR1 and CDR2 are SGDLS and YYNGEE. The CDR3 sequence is CASSVEGDREQFF. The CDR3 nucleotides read TGTGCCAGCAGCGTAGAGGGGGACCGAGAGCAGTTCTTC.

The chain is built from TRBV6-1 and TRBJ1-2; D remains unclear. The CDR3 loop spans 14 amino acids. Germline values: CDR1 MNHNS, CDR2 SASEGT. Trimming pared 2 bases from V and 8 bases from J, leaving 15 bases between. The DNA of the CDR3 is TGTGCCAGCAGTGAACGAACTCCGGGAGGCGGCTACACCTTC. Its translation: CASSERTPGGGYTF.

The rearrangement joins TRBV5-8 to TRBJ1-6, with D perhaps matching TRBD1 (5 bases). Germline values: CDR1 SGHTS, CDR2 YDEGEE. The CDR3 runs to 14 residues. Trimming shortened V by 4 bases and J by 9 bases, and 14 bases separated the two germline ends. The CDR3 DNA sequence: TGTGCCAGCAGCCCCTTTGACAGCGGTTCACCCCTCCACTTT. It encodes CASSPFDSGSPLHF.

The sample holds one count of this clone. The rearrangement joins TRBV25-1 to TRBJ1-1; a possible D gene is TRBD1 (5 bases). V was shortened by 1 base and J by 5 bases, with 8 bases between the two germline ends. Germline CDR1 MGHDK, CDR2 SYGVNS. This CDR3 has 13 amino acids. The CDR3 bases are TGTGCCAGCAGTGAATGGGGGGGTACTGAAGCTTTCTTT. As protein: CASSEWGGTEAFF.

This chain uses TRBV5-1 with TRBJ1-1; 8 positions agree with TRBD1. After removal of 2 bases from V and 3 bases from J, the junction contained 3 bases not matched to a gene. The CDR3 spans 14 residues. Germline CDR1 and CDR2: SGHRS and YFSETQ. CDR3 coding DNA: TGCGCCAGCAGCTTAGCAGGGGGCTACACTGAAGCTTTCTTT. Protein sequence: CASSLAGGYTEAFF.

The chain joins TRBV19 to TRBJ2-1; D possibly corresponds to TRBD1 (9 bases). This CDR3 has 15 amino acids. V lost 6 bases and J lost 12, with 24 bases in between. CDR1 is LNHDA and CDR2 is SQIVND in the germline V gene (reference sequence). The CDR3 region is CASSGRGQGRQVQFF. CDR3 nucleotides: TGTGCCAGTAGCGGGAGGGGACAGGGTCGCCAGGTGCAGTTCTTC.

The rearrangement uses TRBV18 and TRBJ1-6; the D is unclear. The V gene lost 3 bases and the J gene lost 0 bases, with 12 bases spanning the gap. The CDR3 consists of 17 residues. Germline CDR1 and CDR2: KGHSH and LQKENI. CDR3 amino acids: CASSPQDPSSYNSPLHF. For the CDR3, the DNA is TGTGCCAGCTCACCTCAGGACCCCAGCTCCTATAATTCACCCCTCCACTTT.

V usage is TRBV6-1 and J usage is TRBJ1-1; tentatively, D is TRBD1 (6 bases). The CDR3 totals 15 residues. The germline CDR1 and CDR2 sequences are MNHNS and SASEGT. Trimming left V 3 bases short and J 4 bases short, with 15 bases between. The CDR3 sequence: CASSDNGEGGTEAFF. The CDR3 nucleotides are TGTGCCAGCAGTGACAACGGGGAGGGGGGCACTGAAGCTTTCTTT.

CDR3 residues: CASSEDRGGYNEQFF. CDR3 coding DNA: TGTGCCAGCAGTGAAGACAGGGGAGGCTACAATGAGCAGTTCTTC. J is TRBJ2-1 and V is TRBV2; D is possibly TRBD1 (7 bases). V lost 1 base to trimming and J lost 3 bases, with 10 bases between them. CDR1 is SNHLY and CDR2 is FYNNEI in the germline V gene. The CDR3 consists of 15 residues.

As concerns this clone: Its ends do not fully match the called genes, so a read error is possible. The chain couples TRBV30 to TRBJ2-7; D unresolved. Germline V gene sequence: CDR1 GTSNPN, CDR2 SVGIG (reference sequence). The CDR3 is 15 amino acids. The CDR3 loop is CAWSVRVEATYGQYF. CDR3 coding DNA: TGTGCCTGGAGTGTACGAGTAGAGGCTACTTACGGGCAGTACTTC.

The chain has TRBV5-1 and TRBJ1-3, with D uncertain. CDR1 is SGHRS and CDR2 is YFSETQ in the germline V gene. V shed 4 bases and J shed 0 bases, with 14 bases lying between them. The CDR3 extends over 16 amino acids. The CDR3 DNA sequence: TGCGCCAGCAGCCTCCTGGCCAGCAGCTCTGGAAACACCATATATTTT. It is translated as CASSLLASSSGNTIYF. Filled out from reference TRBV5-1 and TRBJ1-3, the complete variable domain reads KAGVTQTPRYLIKTRGQQVTLSCSPISGHRSVSWYQQTPGQGLQFLFEYFSETQRNKGNFPGRFSGRQFSNSRSEMNVSTLELGDSALYLCASSLLASSSGNTIYFGEGSWLTVV.

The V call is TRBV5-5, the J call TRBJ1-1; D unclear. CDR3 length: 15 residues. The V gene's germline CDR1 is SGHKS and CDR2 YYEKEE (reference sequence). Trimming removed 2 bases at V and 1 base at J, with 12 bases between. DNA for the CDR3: TGTGCCAGCAGCTTAGTCAGGAGGGAGAACACTGAAGCTTTCTTT. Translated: CASSLVRRENTEAFF.

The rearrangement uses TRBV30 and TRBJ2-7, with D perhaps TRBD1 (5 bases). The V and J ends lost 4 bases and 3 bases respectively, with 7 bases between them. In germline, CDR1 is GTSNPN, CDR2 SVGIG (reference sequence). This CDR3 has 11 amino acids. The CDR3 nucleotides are TGTGCCTGGACCCAGGGCTACGAGCAGTACTTC. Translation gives CAWTQGYEQYF.

The CDR3 spells CASSLAGTGYDEQFF. The CDR3 DNA reads as TGTGCCAGCAGCTTAGCGGGGACAGGGTACGATGAGCAGTTCTTC. The chain carries TRBV7-9 and TRBJ2-1; TRBD1 agrees at 9 bases. The CDR3 totals 15 residues. Germline CDR1 reads SEHNR; CDR2 reads FQNEAQ (reference sequence). V shed 0 bases and J 8 bases; nucleotides not matched to a gene: 5.